Listed here is a single TCR beta chain. Clones were read by immunoSEQ multiplex PCR, and TCRdb kept only the in-frame ones, dropping some. The sample comprises 200,000 or so clones, roughly 85% of which are singletons, and over 3% rests with the top ten. This entry comes from a study of blood T cell repertoires in COVID-19. The wider study: T cells, B-cell-depleted T cells, or PBMCs provided the cDNA or gDNA that served as material.

The ends were cut back, 1 base at V and 7 bases at J, with 21 bases in the middle. Per the germline V gene, CDR1 is LGHDT and CDR2 is YNNKEL (reference sequence). This CDR3 is built from 17 residues. The rearrangement joins TRBV3-1 (or the pseudogene TRBV3-2) to TRBJ2-3, with no clear D. The source is a woman in her thirties or forties with acute COVID-19. Sequenced sample: PBMCs or T cells enriched from blood (not recorded which). The CDR3 DNA reads as TGTGCCAGCAGCCAAGGAGTGGGCAAGCAAAAACCTTATACGCAGTATTTT. Translating gives CASSQGVGKQKPYTQYF.